Listed here are 7 T cell receptor beta chains from one sample, sequenced in a study of shared clonotypes between healthy human individuals. Positive CCR7 selection of CD45RO-negative cells yielded the naive CD8 cells, and terminally differentiated effector memory CD45RA+ cells were excluded. The protocol was immunoSEQ multiplex PCR, while the TCRdb copy is restricted to in-frame clones and leaves out a portion. The table has about 1,900,000 clones, less than 95% seen once. Sequenced sample: naive CD8+ T cells sorted from blood. These receptor sequences come from a young man in good health.

This chain joins TRBV6-5 and TRBJ1-4; a weak D match, TRBD1 (5 bases). This CDR3 region has 15 residues. V lost 0 bases and J 8 bases, leaving 13 bases between the germline ends. CDR1 and CDR2 (germline): MNHEY, SVGAGI. CDR3 sequence reads: CASSYSYQGGEKLFF. Here the CDR3 DNA reads TGTGCCAGCAGTTACTCGTACCAGGGTGGCGAAAAACTGTTTTTT.

The chain uses TRBV7-9 and TRBJ1-2, with D possibly being TRBD1 (6 bases). CDR3 size: 13 residues. In germline, CDR1 is SEHNR, CDR2 FQNEAQ (reference sequence). Trimming stripped 1 base from V and 7 bases from J, with 10 bases between. CDR3 loop: CASSLGQVGGYTF. The CDR3, as DNA: TGTGCCAGCAGCTTAGGACAGGTAGGTGGCTACACCTTC.

This chain links TRBV29-1 with TRBJ1-1; TRBD1 agrees at 7 bases. CDR3 size: 11 residues. Losses at the gene ends were 6 bases for V and 8 bases for J; bases not matched to a gene: 6. Germline CDR1 SQVTM, CDR2 ANQGSEA. Written as DNA, the CDR3 is TGCAGCGTCATAGGAGGGGGCGAAGCTTTCTTT. Protein sequence: CSVIGGGEAFF.

The chain combines TRBV7-9 with TRBJ1-1; D uncertain. The germline V and J ends were trimmed by 3 bases and 1 base, with 9 bases remaining between them. The germline CDR1 and CDR2 sequences are SEHNR and FQNEAQ (reference sequence). The CDR3 is made up of 14 amino acids. The CDR3 nucleotides are TGTGCCAGCAGCTTTGCGGGGTCGAACACTGAAGCTTTCTTT. It is translated as CASSFAGSNTEAFF.

The chain joins TRBV5-8 to TRBJ2-1; D tentatively fits TRBD1 or TRBD2 (6 bases each). V shed 3 bases and J shed 5 bases, with 18 bases lying between them. The CDR3 covers 16 residues. Looked up from germline, CDR1 is SGHTS and CDR2 is YDEGEE. CDR3 bases: TGTGCCAGCAGCTCCACGGGGGCGATAGGGGACAATGAGCAGTTCTTC. Residues: CASSSTGAIGDNEQFF. Together with reference TRBV5-8 and TRBJ2-1, the CDR3 gives the full variable domain: EAGVTQSPTHLIKTRGQQATLRCSPISGHTSVYWYQQALGLGLQFLLWYDEGEERNRGNFPPRFSGRQFPNYSSELNVNALELEDSALYLCASSSTGAIGDNEQFFGPGTRLTVL.

This clone has a single count. CDR3 sequence: CATSRDPSGVGSGEQYF. The CDR3 DNA sequence: TGTGCCACCAGCAGAGATCCTTCAGGGGTGGGTTCTGGGGAGCAGTACTTC. The chain has TRBV15 and TRBJ2-7, with D perhaps TRBD1 (6 bases). There are 17 residues in the CDR3. Germline V lookup: CDR1 LNHNV, CDR2 YYDKDF (reference sequence). Trimming shortened V by 0 bases and J by 7 bases, and 22 bases separated the two germline ends.

This chain joins TRBV18 and TRBJ2-7; 8 bases map to TRBD2. This CDR3 spans 16 amino acids. With 2 bases clipped from V and 0 bases from J, the junction kept 6 bases outside the gene matches. Germline CDR1 reads KGHSH; CDR2 reads LQKENI. The CDR3 protein is CASSPGGGRFSYEQYF. CDR3 DNA: TGTGCCAGCTCACCAGGAGGCGGGAGGTTCTCCTACGAGCAGTACTTC.